This T cell receptor (beta chain) derives from a study of graft-versus-host responses after intestinal transplantation. The table lists this clone with a few counts. The CDR3 is 14 residues long. The V gene's germline CDR1 is MNHEY and CDR2 SMNVEV (reference sequence). Trimming pared 5 bases from V and 3 bases from J, leaving 14 bases between. The repertoire was sequenced with immunoSEQ multiplex PCR; TCRdb's copy has only in-frame clones and lacks some. The sample yields 11,000 to 15,000 clones, 30% to 35% seen once. The rearrangement uses TRBV27 and TRBJ2-7, with D perhaps TRBD1 (5 bases). The material sequenced was alloreactive CD4+ T cells from a mixed lymphocyte reaction culture, taken before intestinal transplant. Subset indicated: CFSE-low proliferating T cells sorted from approximately six-day pre-transplant mixed lymphocyte reaction (GvH or HvG direction). This sequence was found in a human patient who received an intestinal transplant. The DNA for the CDR3 is TGTGCCAGCAGTCAAGACAGATCTCGCTACGAGCAGTACTTC. Translating it yields CASSQDRSRYEQYF.